This T cell receptor (beta chain) originates from a study of cytomegalovirus exposure and HLA in healthy donors. Study observations and caveats: A missense variant in DCLRE1C was later tied to TCR beta V- and J-gene trimming. Confirmation in vitro established that a few CMV-associated chains were specific for CMV antigens.

Turning to this clone: Antigen specificity is unknown.

The V gene's germline CDR1 is SGHRS and CDR2 YFSETQ. V gave up 2 bases and J gave up 1 base; unmatched junction bases: 5. The CDR3 consists of 15 residues. The PCR employed 60 Vbeta primers together with 13 Jbeta primers. Using immunoSEQ multiplex PCR, the repertoire was profiled, and TCRdb retains in-frame clones only, with some absent. The table records 120,000 or so clones, about three quarters of them present only once. Each donor's status was that of a healthy bone marrow donor. Sequenced input: PBMCs. This sequence originates from a man aged 55 to 70 in good health and CMV-seropositive. The rearrangement uses TRBV5-1 and TRBJ2-7; 8 nucleotides agree with TRBD1. As DNA, the CDR3 is TGCGCCAGCAGCTTTGGACAGGGTGGATCCTACGAGCAGTACTTC. Protein: CASSFGQGGSYEQYF.